This TCR beta chain originates from a study of response to subunit inactivated influenza vaccine. Each CDR3 protein is one row after TCRdb ran MiXCR on the RT-PCR reads. The table shows just under 550,000 distinct CDR3 sequences, with around 25% occurring only once. There are 16 residues in the CDR3. V lost 4 bases, J lost 2 bases, and 15 bases lay in between. Germline-derived CDR1 and CDR2 are SGHTA and FQGNSA. This clonotype was seen more than once but under ten times. The data also belong to a second study, concerning T cells expressing NK-cell markers. Turning to that study: It was by 5'RACE template switching with UMIs that TCR beta cDNA was made. Sequencing covered eight donors, seven HCMV-seropositive and one seronegative. In several donors, dominant clonotypes made up about 28.3-65% of CD3+CD56-NKG2C+ cells.

The clonotype was recovered from a man aged 50-59 years who received an inactivated influenza vaccine. The chain carries TRBV7-2 and TRBJ2-1, with D possibly being TRBD1 (5 bases). The sample consisted of CD4+ T cells sorted from PBMCs, taken 11 to 12 days after vaccination. CDR3 nucleotides: TGTGCCAGCAGCTCCGCACTGGGGCCCCCCTACAATGAGCAGTTCTTC. Its protein is CASSSALGPPYNEQFF.